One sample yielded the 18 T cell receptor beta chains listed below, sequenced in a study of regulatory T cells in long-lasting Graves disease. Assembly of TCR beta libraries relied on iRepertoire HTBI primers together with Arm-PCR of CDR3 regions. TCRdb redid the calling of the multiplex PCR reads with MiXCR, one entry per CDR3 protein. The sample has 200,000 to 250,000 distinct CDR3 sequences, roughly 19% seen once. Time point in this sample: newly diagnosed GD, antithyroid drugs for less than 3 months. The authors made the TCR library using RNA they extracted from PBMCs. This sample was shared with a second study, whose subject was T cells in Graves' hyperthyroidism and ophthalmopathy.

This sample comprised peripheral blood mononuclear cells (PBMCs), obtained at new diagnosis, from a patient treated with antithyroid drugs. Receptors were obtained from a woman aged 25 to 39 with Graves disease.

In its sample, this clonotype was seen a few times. The CDR3 loop is CASSNGGTLTYEQYF. The CDR3 nucleotides read TGTGCCAGCAGTAACGGCGGGACCCTAACCTACGAGCAGTACTTC. V usage is TRBV12-3 or TRBV12-4 and J usage is TRBJ2-7, with a possible D match to TRBD2 (6 bases). Trimming stripped 5 bases from V and 2 bases from J, with 16 bases between. The CDR3 extends over 15 amino acids.

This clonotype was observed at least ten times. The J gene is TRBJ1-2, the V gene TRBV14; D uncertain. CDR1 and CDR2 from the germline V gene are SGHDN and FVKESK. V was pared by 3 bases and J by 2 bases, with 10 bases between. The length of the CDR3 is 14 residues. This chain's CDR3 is CASSQKFLNYGYTF. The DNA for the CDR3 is TGTGCCAGCAGCCAGAAATTCCTGAACTATGGCTACACCTTC.

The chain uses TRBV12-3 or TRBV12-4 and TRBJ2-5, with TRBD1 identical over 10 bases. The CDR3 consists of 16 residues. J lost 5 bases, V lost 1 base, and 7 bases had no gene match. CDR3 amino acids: CASSLGTGGRYETQYF. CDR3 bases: TGTGCCAGCAGTTTAGGGACAGGGGGTAGATATGAGACCCAGTACTTC.

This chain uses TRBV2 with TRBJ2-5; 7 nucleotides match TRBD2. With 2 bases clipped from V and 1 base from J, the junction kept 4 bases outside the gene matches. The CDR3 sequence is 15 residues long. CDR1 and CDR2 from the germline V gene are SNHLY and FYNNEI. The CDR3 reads CASSESGGSQETQYF. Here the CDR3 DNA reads TGTGCCAGCAGTGAATCCGGCGGGAGCCAAGAGACCCAGTACTTC.

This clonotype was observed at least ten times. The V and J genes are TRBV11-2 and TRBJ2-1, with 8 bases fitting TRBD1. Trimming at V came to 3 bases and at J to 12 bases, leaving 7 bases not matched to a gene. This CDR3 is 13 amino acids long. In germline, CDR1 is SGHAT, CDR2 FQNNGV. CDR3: CASSFTQDRAQFF. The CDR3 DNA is TGTGCCAGCAGCTTTACCCAGGACAGGGCGCAGTTCTTC.

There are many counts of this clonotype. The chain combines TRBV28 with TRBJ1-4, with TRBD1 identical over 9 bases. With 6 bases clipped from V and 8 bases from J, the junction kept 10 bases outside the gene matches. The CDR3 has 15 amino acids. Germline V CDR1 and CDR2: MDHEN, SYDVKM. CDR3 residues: CASRYSDRGTEKLFF. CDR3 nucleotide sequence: TGTGCCAGCAGGTATTCGGACAGGGGTACCGAAAAACTGTTTTTT.

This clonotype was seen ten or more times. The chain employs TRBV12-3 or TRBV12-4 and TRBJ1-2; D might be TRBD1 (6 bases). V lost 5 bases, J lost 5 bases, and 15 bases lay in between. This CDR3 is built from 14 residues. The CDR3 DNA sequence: TGTGCCAGCAGTACACCGGGACACCTATATGGCTACACCTTC. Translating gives CASSTPGHLYGYTF.

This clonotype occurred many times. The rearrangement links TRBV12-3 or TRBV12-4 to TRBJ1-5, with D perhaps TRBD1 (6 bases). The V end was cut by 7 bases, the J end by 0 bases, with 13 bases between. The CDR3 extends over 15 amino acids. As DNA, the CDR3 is TGTGCCAGCACTATGACAGGTACTAGCAATCAGCCCCAGCATTTT. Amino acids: CASTMTGTSNQPQHF.

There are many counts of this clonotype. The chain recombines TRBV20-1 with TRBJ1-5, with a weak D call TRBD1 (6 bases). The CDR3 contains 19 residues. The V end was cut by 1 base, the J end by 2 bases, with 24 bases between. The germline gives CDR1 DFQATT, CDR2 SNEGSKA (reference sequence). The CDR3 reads CSARAFEDTGLYRNQPQHF. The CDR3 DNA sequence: TGCAGTGCTAGAGCTTTTGAGGACACAGGGTTATACCGCAATCAGCCCCAGCATTTT.

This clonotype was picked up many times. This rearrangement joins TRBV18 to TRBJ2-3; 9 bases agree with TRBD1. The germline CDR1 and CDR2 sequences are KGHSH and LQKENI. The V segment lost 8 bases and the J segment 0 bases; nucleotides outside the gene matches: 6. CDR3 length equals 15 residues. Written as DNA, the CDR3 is TGTGCCAGCAGCCCCGGACAGGGGAGCACAGATACGCAGTATTTT. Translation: CASSPGQGSTDTQYF.

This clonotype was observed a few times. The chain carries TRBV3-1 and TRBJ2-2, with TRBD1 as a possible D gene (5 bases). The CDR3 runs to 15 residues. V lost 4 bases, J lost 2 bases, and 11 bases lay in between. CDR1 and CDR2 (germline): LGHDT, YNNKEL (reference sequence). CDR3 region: CASSPSQGNTGELFF. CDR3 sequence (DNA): TGTGCCAGCAGCCCATCTCAGGGAAACACCGGGGAGCTGTTTTTT.

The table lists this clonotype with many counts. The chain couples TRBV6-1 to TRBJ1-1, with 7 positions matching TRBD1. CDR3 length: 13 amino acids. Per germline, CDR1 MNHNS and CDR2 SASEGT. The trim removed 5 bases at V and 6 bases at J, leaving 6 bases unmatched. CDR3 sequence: CASSHGQESEAFF. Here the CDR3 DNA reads TGTGCCAGCAGTCACGGACAGGAGTCTGAAGCTTTCTTT.

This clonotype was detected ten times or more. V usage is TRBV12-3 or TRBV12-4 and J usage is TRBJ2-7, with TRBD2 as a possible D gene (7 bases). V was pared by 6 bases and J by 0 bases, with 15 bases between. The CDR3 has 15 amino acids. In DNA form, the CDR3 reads TGTGCCAGCAGGATGGAGGGGGGGAGCTCCTACGAGCAGTACTTC. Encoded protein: CASRMEGGSSYEQYF.

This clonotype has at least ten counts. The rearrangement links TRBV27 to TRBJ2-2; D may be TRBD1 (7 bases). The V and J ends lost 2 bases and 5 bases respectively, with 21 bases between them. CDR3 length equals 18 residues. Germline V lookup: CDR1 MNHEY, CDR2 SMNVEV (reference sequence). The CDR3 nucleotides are TGTGCCAGCAGTTTAAGGGACAGCCCCGGGAGAAGGACCGGGGAGCTGTTTTTT. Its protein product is CASSLRDSPGRRTGELFF.

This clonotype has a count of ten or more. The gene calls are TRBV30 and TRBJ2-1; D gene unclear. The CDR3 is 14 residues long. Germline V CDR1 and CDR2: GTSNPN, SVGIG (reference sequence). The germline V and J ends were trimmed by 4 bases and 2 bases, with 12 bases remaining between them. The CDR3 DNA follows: TGTGCCTGGAATTTAGGAGCTACCTACAATGAGCAGTTCTTC. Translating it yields CAWNLGATYNEQFF.

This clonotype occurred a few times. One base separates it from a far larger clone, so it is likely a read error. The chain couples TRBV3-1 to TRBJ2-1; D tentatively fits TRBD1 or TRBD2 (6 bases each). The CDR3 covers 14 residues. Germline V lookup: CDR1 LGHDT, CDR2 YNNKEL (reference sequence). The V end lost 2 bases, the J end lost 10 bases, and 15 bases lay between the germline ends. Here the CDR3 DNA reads TGTGCCAGCAGCCAAATAGCGGAGGGGGGCGAGCAGTTCTTC. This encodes CASSQIAEGGEQFF.

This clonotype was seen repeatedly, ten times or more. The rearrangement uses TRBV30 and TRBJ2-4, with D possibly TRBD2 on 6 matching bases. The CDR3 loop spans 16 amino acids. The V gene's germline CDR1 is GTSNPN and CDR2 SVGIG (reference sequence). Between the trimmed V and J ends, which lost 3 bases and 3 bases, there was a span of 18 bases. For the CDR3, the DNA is TGTGCCTGGAGGCCTCTACATTTCGGGGGCAAAAACATTCAGTACTTC. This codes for CAWRPLHFGGKNIQYF.

The CDR3 coding sequence is TGTGCTAGTGGTTTGGTAAAACTCGGAAGTCCGAACTACGAGCAGTACTTC. It encodes CASGLVKLGSPNYEQYF. V and J are TRBV12-5 and TRBJ2-7; no clear D gene. Germline assignment: CDR1 LGHNT and CDR2 FRNRAP. V gave up 0 bases and J gave up 3 bases, with 18 bases separating them. The CDR3 covers 17 residues.